A single sample is the source of the 25 T cell receptor beta chains below, sequenced in a study of a mutant IDH1 vaccine in newly diagnosed glioma. Indicated time point: baseline, week 1 (first vaccination visit). As to treatment: pre-vaccination baseline after standard-of-care therapy. Assay: immunoSEQ multiplex PCR; the TCRdb copy retains only in-frame clones and omits some. The profile shows tens of thousands of clones, about 80% of them singletons. The source was PBMCs, collected from a glioma patient treated with radiotherapy, temozolomide or both. These TCRs come from a young man with glioma.

This chain joins TRBV7-2 and TRBJ2-2; 7 bases map to TRBD1. The CDR3 is 12 residues long. With 8 bases clipped from V and 7 bases from J, the junction kept 4 bases outside the gene matches. CDR1 SGHTA and CDR2 FQGNSA come from the germline V gene. CDR3 bases: TGTGCCAGCTTGACAGGGTACGGGGAGCTGTTTTTT. It codes for CASLTGYGELFF.

V is TRBV6-5 and J is TRBJ2-3; D uncertain. The CDR3 totals 14 residues. Germline V CDR1 and CDR2: MNHEY, SVGAGI. V was trimmed by 6 bases and J by 0 bases, leaving 10 bases between them. The CDR3 DNA follows: TGTGCCAGCAGCTCCGGCGGCAGCACAGATACGCAGTATTTT. Translating it yields CASSSGGSTDTQYF.

J is TRBJ2-2 and V is TRBV27; tentatively, D is TRBD1 (6 bases). Germline V gene sequence: CDR1 MNHEY, CDR2 SMNVEV (reference sequence). The V end lost 7 bases, the J end lost 1 base, and 19 bases lay between the germline ends. The CDR3 consists of 17 residues. The CDR3 loop reads CASTRTWGRLNTGELFF. The CDR3 DNA follows: TGTGCCAGCACACGGACCTGGGGGCGGTTGAACACCGGGGAGCTGTTTTTT.

The count of this clone is one. This sequence joins TRBV10-3 and TRBJ2-1; D possibly uses TRBD1 or TRBD2 (5 bases each). The CDR3 length is 14 residues. V was trimmed by 4 bases and J by 8 bases, leaving 15 bases between them. Germline lookup yields CDR1 ENHRY and CDR2 SYGVKD. The CDR3 sequence: CAISVGDRGDEQFF. CDR3 coding DNA: TGTGCCATCAGTGTCGGGGATCGAGGGGATGAGCAGTTCTTC.

The chain couples TRBV2 to TRBJ2-5; 9 bases align to TRBD2. The V gene end was trimmed by 1 base and the J gene end by 9 bases; junction bases not matched to a gene: 12. The CDR3 loop spans 16 amino acids. Germline CDR1 SNHLY, CDR2 FYNNEI. CDR3 amino acids: CASSEGGLAGQDAQYF. In nucleotides, the CDR3 is TGTGCCAGCAGTGAAGGTGGGCTAGCGGGACAAGACGCCCAGTACTTC.

This clone was seen a single time. One end of the junction fails to match germline, which may point to a read error. J is TRBJ2-7 and V is TRBV29-1; tentatively, D is TRBD1 or TRBD2 (9 bases each). Germline CDR1 is SQVTM and CDR2 is ANQGSEA. CDR3 length: 14 amino acids. The CDR3 loop reads CSVSSGTGFSGRHF. In DNA, the CDR3 is TGCAGCGTTTCATCCGGGACAGGGTTTAGCGGGAGACACTTC.

There are a few counts of this clone. This CDR3 is CASSQAWGVSNQPQHF. CDR3 bases: TGCGCCAGCAGCCAAGCTTGGGGGGTTAGCAATCAGCCCCAGCATTTT. The chain recombines TRBV4-3 with TRBJ1-5; weak D call: TRBD1 (5 bases). The V and J ends lost 1 base and 0 bases respectively, with 10 bases between them. Germline V CDR1 and CDR2: LGHNA, YSLEER. CDR3 length: 16 amino acids.

V gene TRBV4-1 combines with J gene TRBJ2-7; tentatively, D is TRBD1 (6 bases). Per germline, CDR1 MGHRA and CDR2 YSYEKL. The CDR3 runs to 14 residues. V was trimmed by 2 bases and J by 3 bases, leaving 11 bases between them. The CDR3 protein is CASSQRQAGYEQYF. The CDR3 DNA sequence: TGCGCCAGCAGCCAACGACAGGCCGGCTACGAGCAGTACTTC.

In this sample, this clone turned up a few times. This chain connects TRBV30 to TRBJ1-1; tentatively, D is TRBD1 (6 bases). V was shortened by 1 base and J by 12 bases, with 15 bases between the two germline ends. The CDR3 consists of 12 residues. CDR1 is GTSNPN, CDR2 SVGIG, per germline (reference sequence). The DNA for the CDR3 is TGTGCCTGGAGTGCGGTCAGGGGAGCACCTTTCTTT. The encoded protein is CAWSAVRGAPFF.

The chain carries TRBV6-1 and TRBJ2-2; 8 nucleotides match TRBD1. This CDR3 has 15 residues. CDR1 is MNHNS and CDR2 is SASEGT in the germline V gene. Unmatched junction bases numbered 6, after V lost 6 bases and J lost 3 bases. CDR3 sequence: CASRSGQAHTGELFF. CDR3 nucleotide sequence: TGTGCCAGCAGGTCGGGACAGGCGCACACCGGGGAGCTGTTTTTT.

The chain links TRBV6-6 to TRBJ1-2, with D maybe TRBD1 (5 bases). CDR3 length equals 16 residues. With 0 bases removed from V and 6 bases from J, the gap between germline ends came to 17 bases. Germline lookup yields CDR1 MNHNY and CDR2 SVGAGI (reference sequence). CDR3 DNA: TGTGCCAGCAGTTACTCTCCCCGTTATGCGGGGGATGGCTACACCTTC. Amino acids: CASSYSPRYAGDGYTF.

The chain links TRBV7-6 to TRBJ2-5; 8 nucleotides agree with TRBD2. Germline assignment: CDR1 SGHVS and CDR2 FNYEAQ. V shed 6 bases and J 4 bases; nucleotides not matched to a gene: 10. The CDR3 totals 15 residues. CDR3 nucleotides: TGTGCCAGCAGTCTTAGCGGGGAGCTTCCAGAGACCCAGTACTTC. It yields the protein CASSLSGELPETQYF.

V is TRBV4-1 and J is TRBJ2-1; 11 bases fit TRBD2. Germline values: CDR1 MGHRA, CDR2 YSYEKL. CDR3 size: 15 residues. V trimming: 1 base; J trimming: 10 bases; junction bases outside the gene matches: 6. The CDR3 DNA is TGCGCCAGCAGCCAAGTCCTAGCGGGAGGTGGAGAGCAGTTCTTC. It codes for CASSQVLAGGGEQFF.

The CDR3 loop is CASSLGYGNEQYF. The CDR3 region has the DNA TGTGCCAGCAGCTTAGGCTATGGGAACGAGCAGTACTTC. The chain combines TRBV7-2 with TRBJ2-7; D remains ambiguous. V lost 1 base to trimming and J lost 5 bases, with 9 bases between them. The germline V gene encodes CDR1 SGHTA and CDR2 FQGNSA. The CDR3 is 13 residues long. The full variable domain, completed using reference TRBV7-2 and TRBJ2-7, is GAGVSQSPSNKVTEKGKDVELRCDPISGHTALYWYRQSLGQGLEFLIYFQGNSAPDKSGLPSDRFSAERTGGSVSTLTIQRTQQEDSAVYLCASSLGYGNEQYFGPGTRLTVT.

The V call is TRBV18, the J call TRBJ2-7; 7 bases are shared with TRBD1. The CDR3 contains 15 residues. V lost 6 bases to trimming and J lost 3 bases; unmatched junction nucleotides: 11. From germline, CDR1 is KGHSH and CDR2 LQKENI. CDR3 DNA: TGTGCCAGCTCCTACTCGGGACAGCTAAGCTACGAGCAGTACTTC. Translating it yields CASSYSGQLSYEQYF.

The chain couples TRBV5-4 to TRBJ2-7; TRBD2 agrees at 7 bases. V lost 1 base and J lost 7; bases outside the gene matches: 8. CDR1 is SGHNT, CDR2 YYREEE, per germline (reference sequence). The CDR3 sequence is 14 residues long. CDR3 DNA: TGTGCCAGCAGCTTGACTAGCGTCTCTGGAGAGCAGTACTTC. Translated, it gives CASSLTSVSGEQYF.

This chain joins TRBV7-9 and TRBJ2-2, with 8 bases lining up with TRBD1. The CDR3 covers 15 residues. CDR1 and CDR2 from the germline V gene are SEHNR and FQNEAQ (reference sequence). The trim removed 4 bases at V and 6 bases at J, leaving 7 bases unmatched. CDR3: CASSSRQGIAGELFF. The CDR3 region has the DNA TGTGCCAGCAGCTCCCGACAGGGGATAGCCGGGGAGCTGTTTTTT.

The gene calls are TRBV2 and TRBJ2-7, with D hard to call. The CDR3 is 11 amino acids. V was cut by 8 bases and J by 2 bases, with 7 bases left in between. Germline V gene sequence: CDR1 SNHLY, CDR2 FYNNEI. CDR3 coding DNA: TGTGCCAGCGGCAGAACCTACGAGCAGTACTTC. It specifies CASGRTYEQYF.

The chain combines TRBV19 with TRBJ1-1; D is perhaps TRBD1 (5 bases). The V and J ends lost 5 bases and 8 bases respectively, with 15 bases between them. CDR3 length equals 13 residues. Germline V gene sequence: CDR1 LNHDA, CDR2 SQIVND (reference sequence). This chain's CDR3 is CASSPEEQAEAFF. CDR3 sequence (DNA): TGTGCCAGTAGTCCAGAGGAACAGGCCGAAGCTTTCTTT.

The chain couples TRBV19 to TRBJ1-1; D is perhaps TRBD1 (5 bases). The CDR3 loop spans 15 amino acids. CDR1 is LNHDA, CDR2 SQIVND, per germline (reference sequence). V lost 5 bases and J lost 0, with 13 bases in between. The CDR3 region has the DNA TGTGCCAGTAGTTCGGGGGGTTGGATGAACACTGAAGCTTTCTTT. This translates into CASSSGGWMNTEAFF.

V is TRBV7-2 and J is TRBJ2-5; D perhaps matches TRBD2 (6 bases). Germline V CDR1 and CDR2: SGHTA, FQGNSA. Trimming left V 5 bases short and J 4 bases short, with 11 bases between. The CDR3 has 13 amino acids. Here the CDR3 DNA reads TGTGCCAGCAGCCCGGGACTGCGAGAGACCCAGTACTTC. As protein: CASSPGLRETQYF. Together with reference TRBV7-2 and TRBJ2-5, the CDR3 gives the full variable domain: GAGVSQSPSNKVTEKGKDVELRCDPISGHTALYWYRQSLGQGLEFLIYFQGNSAPDKSGLPSDRFSAERTGGSVSTLTIQRTQQEDSAVYLCASSPGLRETQYFGPGTRLLVL.

The CDR3 region is CASSLDGVGANEKLFF. DNA of the CDR3: TGTGCCAGCAGCTTGGATGGGGTGGGAGCTAATGAAAAACTGTTTTTT. The J gene is TRBJ1-4, the V gene TRBV5-4; D call uncertain. The germline CDR1 and CDR2 sequences are SGHNT and YYREEE (reference sequence). Trimming took off 0 bases at V and 3 bases at J, with 12 bases between the two ends. CDR3 size: 16 residues.

The rearrangement uses TRBV7-9 and TRBJ2-1; no clear D. Germline CDR1 SEHNR, CDR2 FQNEAQ (reference sequence). The CDR3 is made up of 15 amino acids. V was shortened by 2 bases and J by 7 bases, with 15 bases between the two germline ends. The CDR3 protein is CASSLSLRWQNEQFF. The CDR3 coding sequence is TGTGCCAGCAGCTTATCCCTTCGATGGCAGAATGAGCAGTTCTTC.

This clone was seen once. The J gene is TRBJ1-5, the V gene TRBV19; D is ambiguous. The CDR3 has 16 residues. Germline V lookup: CDR1 LNHDA, CDR2 SQIVND (reference sequence). V lost 6 bases and J 10 bases, leaving 25 bases between the germline ends. Written as DNA, the CDR3 is TGTGCCAGTAGGGCTGACGGGTCAGCGGGTTATGGTCCCCAGCATTTT. Residues: CASRADGSAGYGPQHF.

The DNA of the CDR3 is TGTGCCTGGAGTGTGGACACCCGGGGTCAGCCCCAGCATTTT. It is translated as CAWSVDTRGQPQHF. The chain employs TRBV30 and TRBJ1-5; D possibly corresponds to TRBD1 (5 bases). The V gene lost 0 bases and the J gene lost 6 bases, with 12 bases spanning the gap. CDR1 and CDR2 from the germline V gene are GTSNPN and SVGIG (reference sequence). The CDR3 totals 14 residues.